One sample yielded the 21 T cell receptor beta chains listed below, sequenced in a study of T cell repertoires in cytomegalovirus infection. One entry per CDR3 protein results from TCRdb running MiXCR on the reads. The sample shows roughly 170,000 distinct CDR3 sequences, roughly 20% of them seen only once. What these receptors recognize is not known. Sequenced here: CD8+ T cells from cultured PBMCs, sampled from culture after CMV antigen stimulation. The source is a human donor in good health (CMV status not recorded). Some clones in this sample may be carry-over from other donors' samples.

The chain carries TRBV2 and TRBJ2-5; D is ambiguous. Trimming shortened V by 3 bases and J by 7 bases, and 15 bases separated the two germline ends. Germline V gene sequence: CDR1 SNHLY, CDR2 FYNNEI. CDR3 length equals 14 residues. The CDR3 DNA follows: TGTGCCAGCAGTGAGGGGAAGGCCCCGGGGACCCAGTACTTC. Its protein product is CASSEGKAPGTQYF.

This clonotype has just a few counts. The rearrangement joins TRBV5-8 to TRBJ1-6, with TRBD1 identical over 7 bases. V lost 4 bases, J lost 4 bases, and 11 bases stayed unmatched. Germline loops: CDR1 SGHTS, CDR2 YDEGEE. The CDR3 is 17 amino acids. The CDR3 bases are TGTGCCAGCAGCCGATTACCCGGGACAGTTTATAATTCACCCCTCCACTTT. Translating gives CASSRLPGTVYNSPLHF.

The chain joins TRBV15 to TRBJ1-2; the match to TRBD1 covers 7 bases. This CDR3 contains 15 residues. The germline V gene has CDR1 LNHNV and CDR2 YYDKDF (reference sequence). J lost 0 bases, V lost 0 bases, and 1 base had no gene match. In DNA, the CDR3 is TGTGCCACCAGCAGAGATGGGACAGCTAACTATGGCTACACCTTC. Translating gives CATSRDGTANYGYTF.

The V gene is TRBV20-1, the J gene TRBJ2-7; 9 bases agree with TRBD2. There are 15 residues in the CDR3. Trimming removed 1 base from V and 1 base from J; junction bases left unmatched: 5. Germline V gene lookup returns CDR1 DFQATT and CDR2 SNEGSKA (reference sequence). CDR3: CSARGVAGDSYEQYF. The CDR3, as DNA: TGCAGTGCTAGAGGGGTAGCGGGGGATTCCTACGAGCAGTACTTC.

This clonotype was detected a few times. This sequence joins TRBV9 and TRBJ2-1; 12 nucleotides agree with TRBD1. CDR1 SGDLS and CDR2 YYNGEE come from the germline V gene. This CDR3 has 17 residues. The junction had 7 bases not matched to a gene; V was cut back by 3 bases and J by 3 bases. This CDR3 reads CASSDPGQGAVYNEQFF. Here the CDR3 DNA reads TGTGCCAGCAGCGACCCGGGACAGGGGGCGGTCTACAATGAGCAGTTCTTC.

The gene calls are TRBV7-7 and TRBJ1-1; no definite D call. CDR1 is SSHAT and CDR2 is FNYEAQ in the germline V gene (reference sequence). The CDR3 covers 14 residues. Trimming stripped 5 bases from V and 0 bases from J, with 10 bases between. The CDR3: CASSARELNTEAFF. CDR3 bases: TGTGCCAGCAGCGCACGGGAACTGAACACTGAAGCTTTCTTT. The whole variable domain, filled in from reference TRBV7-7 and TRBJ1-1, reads GAGVSQSPRYKVTKRGQDVTLRCDPISSHATLYWYQQALGQGPEFLTYFNYEAQPDKSGLPSDRFSAERPEGSISTLTIQRTEQRDSAMYRCASSARELNTEAFFGQGTRLTVV.

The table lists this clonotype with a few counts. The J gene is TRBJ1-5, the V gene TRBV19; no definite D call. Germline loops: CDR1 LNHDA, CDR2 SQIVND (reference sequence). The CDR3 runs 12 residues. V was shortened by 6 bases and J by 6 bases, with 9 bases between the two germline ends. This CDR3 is CASSIGSQPQHF. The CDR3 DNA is TGTGCCAGTAGCATTGGAAGTCAGCCCCAGCATTTT.

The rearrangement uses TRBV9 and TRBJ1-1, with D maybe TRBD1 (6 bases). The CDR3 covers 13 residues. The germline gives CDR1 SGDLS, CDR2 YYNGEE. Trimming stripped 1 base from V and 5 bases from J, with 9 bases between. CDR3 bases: TGTGCCAGCAGCGTAATCAGGGGAACTGAAGCTTTCTTT. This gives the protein CASSVIRGTEAFF.

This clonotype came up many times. The chain's CDR3 is CASSPLGGERGYRNQPQHF. CDR3 coding DNA: TGTGCCAGCAGTCCCCTGGGAGGGGAGAGGGGATATCGTAATCAGCCCCAGCATTTT. The chain joins TRBV28 to TRBJ1-5; TRBD1 is a possible D gene (5 bases). In germline, CDR1 is MDHEN, CDR2 SYDVKM. Trimming removed 5 bases at V and 4 bases at J, with 27 bases between. The length of the CDR3 is 19 residues.

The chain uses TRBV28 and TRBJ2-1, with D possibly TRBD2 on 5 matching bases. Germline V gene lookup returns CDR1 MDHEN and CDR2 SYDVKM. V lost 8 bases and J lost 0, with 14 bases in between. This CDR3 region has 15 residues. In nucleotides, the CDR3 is TGTGCCAGCCATCCTAGCCCTAGCTCCTACAATGAGCAGTTCTTC. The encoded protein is CASHPSPSSYNEQFF.

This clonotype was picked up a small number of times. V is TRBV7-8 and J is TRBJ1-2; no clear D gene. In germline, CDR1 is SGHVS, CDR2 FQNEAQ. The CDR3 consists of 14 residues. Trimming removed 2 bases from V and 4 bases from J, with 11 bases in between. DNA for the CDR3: TGTGCCAGCAGCTTACTCTCTTCTGGCTATGGCTACACCTTC. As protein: CASSLLSSGYGYTF. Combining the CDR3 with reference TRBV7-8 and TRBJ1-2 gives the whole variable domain GAGVSQSPRYKVAKRGQDVALRCDPISGHVSLFWYQQALGQGPEFLTYFQNEAQLDKSGLPSDRFFAERPEGSVSTLKIQRTQQEDSAVYLCASSLLSSGYGYTFGSGTRLTVV.

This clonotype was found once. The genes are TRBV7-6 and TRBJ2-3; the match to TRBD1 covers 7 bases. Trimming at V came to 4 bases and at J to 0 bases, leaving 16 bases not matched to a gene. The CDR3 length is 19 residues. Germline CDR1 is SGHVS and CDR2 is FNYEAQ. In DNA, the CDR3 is TGTGCCAGCAGCTCCCAGCTTATTCCAAACAGGGGAAGCACAGATACGCAGTATTTT. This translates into CASSSQLIPNRGSTDTQYF.

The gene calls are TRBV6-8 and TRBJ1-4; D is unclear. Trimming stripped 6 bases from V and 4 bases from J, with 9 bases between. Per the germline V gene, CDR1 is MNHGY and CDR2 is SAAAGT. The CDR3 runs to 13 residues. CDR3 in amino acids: CASRLGRNEKLFF. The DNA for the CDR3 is TGTGCCAGCAGACTGGGCCGTAATGAAAAACTGTTTTTT.

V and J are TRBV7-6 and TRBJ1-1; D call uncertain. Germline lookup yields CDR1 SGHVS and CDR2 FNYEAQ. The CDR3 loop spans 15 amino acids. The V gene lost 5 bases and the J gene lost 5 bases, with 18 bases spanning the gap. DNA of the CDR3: TGTGCCAGCAGCCCAGAGGTCCGGGCCGATACTGAAGCTTTCTTT. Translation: CASSPEVRADTEAFF.

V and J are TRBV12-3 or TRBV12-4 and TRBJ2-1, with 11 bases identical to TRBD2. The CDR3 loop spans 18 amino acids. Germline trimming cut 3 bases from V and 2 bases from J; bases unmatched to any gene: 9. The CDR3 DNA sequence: TGTGCCAGCAGTTTTTTGGCTAGCGGGGGGCCAACCTACAATGAGCAGTTCTTC. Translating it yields CASSFLASGGPTYNEQFF.

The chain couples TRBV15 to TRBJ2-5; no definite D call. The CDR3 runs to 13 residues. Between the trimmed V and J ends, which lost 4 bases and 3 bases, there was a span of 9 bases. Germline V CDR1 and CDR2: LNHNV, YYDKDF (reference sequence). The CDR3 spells CATSKRNEETQYF. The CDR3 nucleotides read TGTGCCACCAGCAAAAGAAACGAAGAGACCCAGTACTTC. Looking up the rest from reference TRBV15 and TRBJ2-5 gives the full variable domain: DAMVIQNPRYQVTQFGKPVTLSCSQTLNHNVMYWYQQKSSQAPKLLFHYYDKDFNNEADTPDNFQSRRPNTSFCFLDIRSPGLGDTAMYLCATSKRNEETQYFGPGTRLLVL.

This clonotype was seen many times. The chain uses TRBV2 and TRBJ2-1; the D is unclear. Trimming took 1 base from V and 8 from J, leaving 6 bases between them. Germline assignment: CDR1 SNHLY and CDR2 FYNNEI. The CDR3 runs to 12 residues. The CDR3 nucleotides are TGTGCCAGCAGTGAAGGTAGGGATGAGCAGTTCTTC. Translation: CASSEGRDEQFF.

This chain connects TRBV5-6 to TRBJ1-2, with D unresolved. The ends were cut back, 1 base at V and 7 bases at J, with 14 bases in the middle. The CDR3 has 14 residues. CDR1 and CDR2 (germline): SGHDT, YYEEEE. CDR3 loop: CASSLPSPSGGYTF. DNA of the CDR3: TGTGCCAGCAGCTTGCCGTCCCCCTCGGGTGGCTACACCTTC.

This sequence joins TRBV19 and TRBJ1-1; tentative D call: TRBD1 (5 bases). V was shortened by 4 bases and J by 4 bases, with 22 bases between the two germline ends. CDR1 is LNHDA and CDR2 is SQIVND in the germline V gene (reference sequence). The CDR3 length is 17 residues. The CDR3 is CASSTPATRQPSTEAFF. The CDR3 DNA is TGTGCCAGTAGTACCCCTGCGACTAGACAGCCGAGCACTGAAGCTTTCTTT. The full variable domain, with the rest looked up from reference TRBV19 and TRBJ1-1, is DGGITQSPKYLFRKEGQNVTLSCEQNLNHDAMYWYRQDPGQGLRLIYYSQIVNDFQKGDIAEGYSVSREKKESFPLTVTSAQKNPTAFYLCASSTPATRQPSTEAFFGQGTRLTVV.

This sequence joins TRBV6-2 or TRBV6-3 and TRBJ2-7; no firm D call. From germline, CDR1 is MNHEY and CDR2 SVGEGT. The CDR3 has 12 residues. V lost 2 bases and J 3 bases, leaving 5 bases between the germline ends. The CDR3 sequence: CASSYPFYEQYF. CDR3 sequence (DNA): TGTGCCAGCAGTTACCCTTTCTACGAGCAGTACTTC.

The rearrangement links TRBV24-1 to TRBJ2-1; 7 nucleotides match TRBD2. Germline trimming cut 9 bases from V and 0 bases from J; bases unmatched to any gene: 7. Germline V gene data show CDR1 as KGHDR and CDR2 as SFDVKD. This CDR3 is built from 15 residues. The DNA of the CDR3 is TGTGCCACCGGGGGGGAGGGAAGCTCCTACAATGAGCAGTTCTTC. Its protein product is CATGGEGSSYNEQFF.